These 15 T cell receptor beta chains were all obtained from the same sample, sequenced in a study of cytomegalovirus exposure and HLA in healthy donors. 13 Jbeta primers and 60 Vbeta primers were used for the PCR. TCRdb's table, derived via immunoSEQ multiplex PCR, lists solely in-frame clones and lacks some. The sample yields 130,000 to 150,000 clones, about 86% seen once. The material sequenced was PBMCs. All receptors derive from a man in his forties in good health and CMV-seropositive.

The V gene is TRBV2, the J gene TRBJ1-2; D remains unclear. The V end was cut by 1 base, the J end by 4 bases, with 10 bases between. The germline V gene encodes CDR1 SNHLY and CDR2 FYNNEI. This CDR3 is 14 amino acids long. DNA for the CDR3: TGTGCCAGCAGTGAAGGGCAGACTACCTATGGCTACACCTTC. It yields the protein CASSEGQTTYGYTF.

The J gene is TRBJ1-3, the V gene TRBV7-9, with D hard to call. Germline values: CDR1 SEHNR, CDR2 FQNEAQ (reference sequence). With 1 base removed from V and 2 bases from J, the gap between germline ends came to 6 bases. CDR3 length: 14 amino acids. CDR3 protein: CASSLGRTGNTIYF. CDR3 bases: TGTGCCAGCAGCTTAGGGAGGACTGGAAACACCATATATTTT.

The chain has TRBV9 and TRBJ2-1; the match to TRBD1 covers 8 bases. J was trimmed by 4 bases and V by 3 bases; bases with no gene match: 6. Germline CDR1 SGDLS, CDR2 YYNGEE. This CDR3 region has 15 residues. The chain's CDR3 is CASSDYGTGYNEQFF. CDR3 nucleotides: TGTGCCAGCAGCGACTACGGGACAGGTTACAATGAGCAGTTCTTC.

The chain joins TRBV9 to TRBJ2-3; 7 bases map to TRBD2. Germline CDR1 and CDR2: SGDLS and YYNGEE. The CDR3 consists of 14 residues. Unmatched junction bases numbered 4, after V lost 4 bases and J lost 2 bases. The DNA for the CDR3 is TGTGCCAGCAGCTTCGGGGGGACCACAGATACGCAGTATTTT. It is translated as CASSFGGTTDTQYF.

The V and J genes are TRBV4-3 and TRBJ1-2; 8 nucleotides match TRBD1. J gave up 0 bases and V 4 bases, and 4 bases lay outside the gene matches. CDR3 length equals 15 residues. Germline values: CDR1 LGHNA, CDR2 YSLEER. CDR3 sequence (DNA): TGCGCCAGCAGCCCAGAGACAGGGGCTAACTATGGCTACACCTTC. Translation: CASSPETGANYGYTF.

V usage is TRBV15 and J usage is TRBJ2-1; D ambiguous. Germline V gives CDR1 LNHNV, CDR2 YYDKDF (reference sequence). The CDR3 sequence is 15 residues long. The ends were cut back, 5 bases at V and 15 bases at J, with 26 bases in the middle. In DNA form, the CDR3 reads TGTGCCACCAGCTACTATACCGGGTGGCTACTGCCAGCGTTCTTC. Translated, it gives CATSYYTGWLLPAFF.

The chain employs TRBV7-9 and TRBJ2-1, with D possibly TRBD2 on 5 matching bases. Between the trimmed V and J ends, which lost 6 bases and 7 bases, there was a span of 19 bases. In germline, CDR1 is SEHNR, CDR2 FQNEAQ (reference sequence). This CDR3 is built from 15 residues. The CDR3 loop is CASRQKGSSLNEQFF. The CDR3 nucleotides read TGTGCCAGCAGACAGAAAGGGTCTAGCTTGAATGAGCAGTTCTTC.

This chain uses TRBV7-9 with TRBJ2-1; D remains unclear. The germline gives CDR1 SEHNR, CDR2 FQNEAQ (reference sequence). The CDR3 totals 14 residues. Trimming removed 1 base from V and 6 bases from J, with 10 bases in between. CDR3 region: CASSLGLVSNEQFF. The CDR3 nucleotides are TGTGCCAGCAGCTTAGGGCTAGTCTCCAATGAGCAGTTCTTC.

The chain links TRBV19 to TRBJ1-1, with D tentatively TRBD1 (5 bases). Germline V gene sequence: CDR1 LNHDA, CDR2 SQIVND (reference sequence). CDR3 length equals 15 residues. V was shortened by 2 bases and J by 7 bases, with 17 bases between the two germline ends. CDR3 in amino acids: CASSIRGVGGDEAFF. The CDR3 DNA is TGTGCCAGTAGTATAAGGGGAGTGGGAGGAGATGAAGCTTTCTTT.

This CDR3 is CASRETGGNTEAFF. The CDR3 DNA reads TGTGCCAGCAGAGAGACAGGGGGAAACACTGAAGCTTTCTTT. This chain joins TRBV5-4 and TRBJ1-1, with 9 nucleotides matching TRBD1. The germline gives CDR1 SGHNT, CDR2 YYREEE (reference sequence). CDR3 length equals 14 residues. Trimming at V came to 5 bases and at J to 2 bases, leaving 4 bases not matched to a gene.

The J gene is TRBJ1-1, the V gene TRBV7-6, with 8 bases aligning to TRBD1. V lost 1 base, J lost 4 bases, and 2 bases stayed unmatched. Germline loops: CDR1 SGHVS, CDR2 FNYEAQ. This CDR3 is 14 amino acids long. This CDR3 is CASSLDTGGTEAFF. CDR3 DNA: TGTGCCAGCAGCTTAGATACAGGGGGCACTGAAGCTTTCTTT. The complete variable domain, with remaining parts taken from reference TRBV7-6 and TRBJ1-1, reads GAGVSQSPRYKVTKRGQDVALRCDPISGHVSLYWYRQALGQGPEFLTYFNYEAQQDKSGLPNDRFSAERPEGSISTLTIQRTEQRDSAMYRCASSLDTGGTEAFFGQGTRLTVV.

Only one count was recorded for this clone. This chain uses TRBV2 with TRBJ2-7; D may be TRBD2 (6 bases). V lost 4 bases, J lost 4 bases, and 8 bases lay in between. CDR3 length: 12 amino acids. CDR1 and CDR2 (germline): SNHLY, FYNNEI. The CDR3 loop reads CASSGGLYEQYF. The DNA of the CDR3 is TGTGCCAGCAGTGGGGGACTGTACGAGCAGTACTTC. The full variable domain, rest sourced from reference TRBV2 and TRBJ2-7, is EPEVTQTPSHQVTQMGQEVILRCVPISNHLYFYWYRQILGQKVEFLVSFYNNEISEKSEIFDDQFSVERPDGSNFTLKIRSTKLEDSAMYFCASSGGLYEQYFGPGTRLTVT.

The chain links TRBV6-6 to TRBJ2-1; weak D call: TRBD1 (6 bases). V was shortened by 5 bases and J by 14 bases, with 25 bases between the two germline ends. The length of the CDR3 is 15 residues. Per the germline V gene, CDR1 is MNHNY and CDR2 is SVGAGI (reference sequence). The CDR3 sequence is CASSDDRRSIGHEFF. The CDR3 bases are TGTGCCAGCAGTGACGACAGGAGATCCATAGGGCATGAGTTCTTC.

V and J are TRBV19 and TRBJ1-2, with 10 bases identical to TRBD1. J lost 3 bases, V lost 7 bases, and 8 bases had no gene match. Germline V gene sequence: CDR1 LNHDA, CDR2 SQIVND (reference sequence). CDR3 length equals 15 residues. The CDR3 region is CASNDRGLYDYGYTF. For the CDR3, the DNA is TGTGCCAGTAACGACAGGGGGCTTTATGACTATGGCTACACCTTC.

The genes are TRBV7-9 and TRBJ2-1, with 7 bases that match TRBD1. The CDR3 is 18 amino acids. Germline lookup yields CDR1 SEHNR and CDR2 FQNEAQ (reference sequence). V shed 7 bases, J shed 8 bases, and the junction held 23 bases outside the gene matches. The CDR3 DNA is TGTGCCAGCACCGGAGCTCCCGACGGCAGGGGGTTATTGTATGAGCAGTTCTTC. It translates to CASTGAPDGRGLLYEQFF.